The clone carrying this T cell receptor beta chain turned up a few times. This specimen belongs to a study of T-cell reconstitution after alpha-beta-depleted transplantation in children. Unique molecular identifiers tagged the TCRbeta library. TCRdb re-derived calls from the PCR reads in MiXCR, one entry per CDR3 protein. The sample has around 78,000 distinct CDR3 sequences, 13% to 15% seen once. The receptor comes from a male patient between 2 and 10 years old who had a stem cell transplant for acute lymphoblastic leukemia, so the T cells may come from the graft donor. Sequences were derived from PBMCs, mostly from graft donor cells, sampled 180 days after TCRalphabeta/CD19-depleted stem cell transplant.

The DNA of the CDR3 is TGCAGCGTTCAGCGGGAGGAATGGTACAATGAGCAGTTCTTC. This encodes CSVQREEWYNEQFF. The rearrangement links TRBV29-1 to TRBJ2-1; 9 nucleotides match TRBD2. V was clipped by 5 bases and J by 4 bases; unmatched bases: 6. The germline V gene encodes CDR1 SQVTM and CDR2 ANQGSEA. CDR3 length: 14 residues.